This T cell receptor (beta chain) is from a study of cytomegalovirus exposure and HLA in healthy donors. Study observations and caveats: V- and J-gene trimming in TCR beta was tied to a missense DCLRE1C variant by an analysis performed later. Rare TCR sequences dominated, though some public TCRs recurred in many donors. By HLA locus, TCR association rates varied in a later analysis, with DRB1 showing the most and HLA-C the fewest. In vitro experiments confirmed that three CMV-associated chains were specific for CMV antigens.

PCR involved 60 Vbeta and 13 Jbeta primers. Method: immunoSEQ multiplex PCR; TCRdb's copy keeps in-frame clones and lacks some. The sample table sets out some 51,000 clones. The germline V gene encodes CDR1 SGHNT and CDR2 YYREEE (reference sequence). The CDR3 loop spans 14 amino acids. Germline trimming cut 4 bases from V and 5 bases from J; bases unmatched to any gene: 8. A word on this clone: The antigen remains undetermined.

The sequence was obtained from a man aged 45 to 65 in good health and CMV-seropositive. The chain recombines TRBV5-4 with TRBJ1-2; 7 nucleotides line up with TRBD1. Sequencing was done on a sample of PBMCs. This chain's CDR3 is CASSPTGFGYGYTF. The DNA for the CDR3 is TGTGCCAGCAGCCCGACAGGGTTTGGGTATGGCTACACCTTC.